The 19 T cell receptor beta chains below all came from one sample that was sequenced in a study of T cell responses to AZD1222 COVID-19 vaccine. Here immunoSEQ multiplex PCR was the method, and the copy in TCRdb shows in-frame clones only, minus some. The data show about 130,000 clones, roughly 90% seen once. The sample was peripheral blood, taken on day 0 of AZD1222 vaccination. The receptors derive from an adult in good health.

The chain links TRBV5-4 to TRBJ1-2, with 8 bases that match TRBD1. The V gene end was trimmed by 4 bases and the J gene end by 4 bases; junction bases not matched to a gene: 6. The V gene's germline CDR1 is SGHNT and CDR2 YYREEE (reference sequence). The CDR3 has 14 residues. The CDR3 loop is CASSRPDRGYGYTF. The CDR3 DNA follows: TGTGCCAGCAGCCGGCCTGACAGGGGCTATGGCTACACCTTC. Drawing the rest from reference TRBV5-4 and TRBJ1-2, the complete variable domain is ETGVTQSPTHLIKTRGQQVTLRCSSQSGHNTVSWYQQALGQGPQFIFQYYREEENGRGNFPPRFSGLQFPNYSSELNVNALELDDSALYLCASSRPDRGYGYTFGSGTRLTVV.

The V and J genes are TRBV6-1 and TRBJ2-1, with unresolved D. This CDR3 has 12 residues. Germline V gives CDR1 MNHNS, CDR2 SASEGT. The V end lost 1 base, the J end lost 9 bases, and 7 bases lay between the germline ends. Here the CDR3 reads CASSEVGIEQFF. In DNA, the CDR3 is TGTGCCAGCAGTGAAGTGGGAATTGAGCAGTTCTTC.

The J gene is TRBJ2-3, the V gene TRBV5-1, with TRBD1 identical over 7 bases. With 4 bases clipped from V and 0 bases from J, the junction kept 8 bases outside the gene matches. Germline V CDR1 and CDR2: SGHRS, YFSETQ. The CDR3 has 16 residues. The CDR3 DNA sequence: TGCGCCAGCAGCCATAGGTCGACAGGGAGCACAGATACGCAGTATTTT. Translating it yields CASSHRSTGSTDTQYF. The entire variable domain, with the rest obtained from reference TRBV5-1 and TRBJ2-3, is as follows: KAGVTQTPRYLIKTRGQQVTLSCSPISGHRSVSWYQQTPGQGLQFLFEYFSETQRNKGNFPGRFSGRQFSNSRSEMNVSTLELGDSALYLCASSHRSTGSTDTQYFGPGTRLTVL.

The CDR3 DNA sequence: TGTGCCAGCAGTTCCCCTAGCGGGAGTGGTAATGAGCAGTTCTTC. Encoded protein: CASSSPSGSGNEQFF. The chain uses TRBV6-2 or TRBV6-3 and TRBJ2-1; 10 positions agree with TRBD2. This CDR3 spans 15 amino acids. The J segment lost 7 bases and the V segment lost 4 bases, leaving 7 bases of the junction unmatched. Germline V gene lookup returns CDR1 MNHEY and CDR2 SVGEGT.

The chain employs TRBV24-1 and TRBJ2-3; no definite D call. This CDR3 is 13 amino acids long. The V end was cut by 5 bases, the J end by 11 bases, with 16 bases between. CDR1 is KGHDR and CDR2 is SFDVKD in the germline V gene. CDR3: CATSGMDAWKQYF. CDR3 in DNA: TGTGCCACCAGTGGAATGGACGCTTGGAAGCAGTATTTT.

The rearrangement uses TRBV24-1 and TRBJ1-5, with 7 nucleotides matching TRBD1. Looked up from germline, CDR1 is KGHDR and CDR2 is SFDVKD. The length of the CDR3 is 17 residues. The ends lost 3 bases at V and 3 bases at J; junction bases unmatched: 10. The CDR3 here is CATSDPQGGRDNQPQHF. Written as DNA, the CDR3 is TGTGCCACCAGTGATCCGCAGGGGGGACGGGACAATCAGCCCCAGCATTTT.

This clone is a singleton in its sample. This chain links TRBV5-1 with TRBJ2-5; TRBD1 matches at 11 bases. V gave up 2 bases and J gave up 1 base; unmatched junction bases: 1. The CDR3 is 15 amino acids. Germline assignment: CDR1 SGHRS and CDR2 YFSETQ. CDR3 nucleotide sequence: TGCGCCAGCAGCTTCGGGACAGGGGGCCAAGAGACCCAGTACTTC. Translation gives CASSFGTGGQETQYF. The whole variable domain, remainder taken from reference TRBV5-1 and TRBJ2-5, is KAGVTQTPRYLIKTRGQQVTLSCSPISGHRSVSWYQQTPGQGLQFLFEYFSETQRNKGNFPGRFSGRQFSNSRSEMNVSTLELGDSALYLCASSFGTGGQETQYFGPGTRLLVL.

V is TRBV4-1 and J is TRBJ1-2, with 7 positions matching TRBD1. The CDR3 contains 14 residues. The ends lost 3 bases at V and 5 bases at J; junction bases unmatched: 6. CDR1 MGHRA and CDR2 YSYEKL come from the germline V gene. CDR3 bases: TGCGCCAGCAGCCATGCGACAGGGAGTTATGGCTACACCTTC. Its protein is CASSHATGSYGYTF.

This rearrangement joins TRBV18 to TRBJ1-6; tentative D call: TRBD1 (5 bases). The CDR3 sequence is 15 residues long. CDR1 and CDR2 (germline): KGHSH, LQKENI. The V end lost 3 bases, the J end lost 7 bases, and 13 bases lay between the germline ends. The CDR3 protein is CASSPLGTLNSPLHF. CDR3 nucleotide sequence: TGTGCCAGCTCACCGCTAGGGACCCTGAATTCACCCCTCCACTTT.

This chain joins TRBV27 and TRBJ2-7; D unclear. V lost 3 bases, J lost 1 base, and 7 bases lay in between. Germline lookup yields CDR1 MNHEY and CDR2 SMNVEV (reference sequence). The CDR3 sequence is 13 residues long. The CDR3, as DNA: TGTGCCAGCAGTTTGAGACCGTCCTACGAGCAGTACTTC. This encodes CASSLRPSYEQYF.

The chain uses TRBV3-1 (or the pseudogene TRBV3-2) and TRBJ1-1; D is undetermined. The V end lost 0 bases, the J end lost 0 bases, and 17 bases lay between the germline ends. Germline CDR1 LGHDT, CDR2 YNNKEL (reference sequence). The CDR3 covers 18 residues. CDR3 in DNA: TGTGCCAGCAGCCAAGATGGTAACGCCATATTCATGAACACTGAAGCTTTCTTT. Protein: CASSQDGNAIFMNTEAFF.

The rearrangement joins TRBV28 to TRBJ2-7; maybe TRBD1 (6 bases). This CDR3 is 14 amino acids long. CDR1 MDHEN and CDR2 SYDVKM come from the germline V gene. Written as DNA, the CDR3 is TGTGTCGCTACCCCGGGCGGACAGACCTACGAGCAGTACTTC. This translates into CVATPGGQTYEQYF. The full variable domain, rest sourced from reference TRBV28 and TRBJ2-7, is DVKVTQSSRYLVKRTGEKVFLECVQDMDHENMFWYRQDPGLGLRLIYFSYDVKMKEKGDIPEGYSVSREKKERFSLILESASTNQTSMYLCVATPGGQTYEQYFGPGTRLTVT.

The count of this clone is one. The CDR3 is CASSPGQSTGELFF. CDR3 sequence (DNA): TGTGCCAGCTCACCGGGACAATCAACGGGGGAGCTGTTTTTT. V and J are TRBV18 and TRBJ2-2; tentatively, D is TRBD1 (6 bases). CDR3 length: 14 residues. Germline V gene sequence: CDR1 KGHSH, CDR2 LQKENI. Trimming left V 3 bases short and J 8 bases short, with 13 bases between. Full variable domain (missing parts from reference TRBV18 and TRBJ2-2): NAGVMQNPRHLVRRRGQEARLRCSPMKGHSHVYWYRQLPEEGLKFMVYLQKENIIDESGMPKERFSAEFPKEGPSILRIQQVVRGDSAAYFCASSPGQSTGELFFGEGSRLTVL.

The chain combines TRBV30 with TRBJ2-4; TRBD2 is a possible D gene (5 bases). There are 12 residues in the CDR3. Germline V gene data show CDR1 as GTSNPN and CDR2 as SVGIG (reference sequence). V was clipped by 1 base and J by 9 bases, with 10 bases between them. The CDR3 is CAWSAGGFIQYF. The CDR3 DNA follows: TGTGCCTGGAGTGCCGGCGGGTTCATTCAGTACTTC.

The chain recombines TRBV2 with TRBJ1-4; 8 bases map to TRBD1. CDR1 is SNHLY, CDR2 FYNNEI, per germline. J gave up 4 bases and V 8 bases, and 3 bases lay outside the gene matches. The CDR3 contains 13 residues. CDR3 loop: CASQDRVNEKLFF. CDR3 bases: TGTGCCAGCCAGGACAGGGTTAATGAAAAACTGTTTTTT.

The genes are TRBV5-1 and TRBJ2-1; 8 bases fit TRBD2. Trimming at V came to 5 bases and at J to 1 base, leaving 11 bases not matched to a gene. The CDR3 is 17 residues long. CDR1 and CDR2 from the germline V gene are SGHRS and YFSETQ. The CDR3 DNA follows: TGCGCCAGCAGATCCAGGACTAGCCCCCCATCCTACAATGAGCAGTTCTTC. Protein: CASRSRTSPPSYNEQFF.

The genes are TRBV27 and TRBJ1-2; D is perhaps TRBD1 (6 bases). V lost 2 bases, J lost 8 bases, and 15 bases lay in between. This CDR3 comprises 14 residues. Germline values: CDR1 MNHEY, CDR2 SMNVEV (reference sequence). The CDR3 here is CASSLGRGGIGYTF. CDR3 DNA: TGTGCCAGCAGTTTAGGCAGGGGTGGGATCGGCTACACCTTC.

The chain recombines TRBV27 with TRBJ2-7; 11 nucleotides match TRBD1. Per germline, CDR1 MNHEY and CDR2 SMNVEV (reference sequence). This CDR3 contains 14 residues. V lost 6 bases, J lost 4 bases, and 5 bases stayed unmatched. CDR3 loop: CASRRGQGAYEQYF. DNA for the CDR3: TGTGCCAGCAGACGAGGACAGGGGGCTTACGAGCAGTACTTC.

The chain combines TRBV28 with TRBJ2-3; D is unresolved. Trimming stripped 10 bases from V and 0 bases from J, with 8 bases between. CDR1 is MDHEN and CDR2 is SYDVKM in the germline V gene. CDR3 length: 12 residues. CDR3 loop: CATVRSTDTQYF. In nucleotides, the CDR3 is TGTGCCACAGTCAGAAGCACAGATACGCAGTATTTT.